The rows below give T cell receptor beta chains drawn from one sample of a study of T cell repertoires in cytomegalovirus infection. TCRdb reanalysed the reads using MiXCR and keeps one entry per CDR3 protein. The table lists 110,000 to 150,000 distinct CDR3 sequences, 25% to 35% of them singletons, with around half in the top ten. These receptors lack a known antigen. Sequencing was performed on CD8+ T cells from cultured PBMCs, taken from culture after CMV antigen stimulation. Receptor source: a human donor in good health (CMV status not recorded). Some clones in this sample may be carry-over from other donors' samples. CDR3s include the opening cysteine and the closing phenylalanine or tryptophan. Fields, in order: CDR3 length, D gene, clone size, V gene, J gene, CDR3 protein, CDR3 DNA. A D gene is named only where the DNA matches it firmly. Rows may omit the clone size; those that give it use once, few, many or a size class.

19	TRBD2	NA	TRBV20-1	TRBJ2-3	CSAIGGLAGAPMNTDTQYF	TGCAGTGCTATCGGGGGATTAGCGGGGGCCCCCATGAACACAGATACGCAGTATTTT
13	NA	few	TRBV27	TRBJ1-5	CASSLASWQPQHF	TGTGCCAGCAGTTTAGCATCGTGGCAGCCCCAGCATTTT
13	NA	few	TRBV27	TRBJ2-1	CASSLSSVNEQFF	TGTGCCAGCAGTTTATCGTCTGTCAATGAGCAGTTCTTC
15	NA	NA	TRBV19	TRBJ1-5	CASSISGDSNQPQHF	TGTGCCAGTAGTATTTCAGGAGATAGCAATCAGCCCCAGCATTTT
15	NA	many	TRBV7-8	TRBJ2-7	CASSSGWGRIYEQYF	TGTGCCAGCAGTTCCGGCTGGGGGCGAATCTACGAGCAGTACTTC
18	NA	NA	TRBV11-3	TRBJ2-3	CASSSVVGRGTSTDTQYF	TGTGCCAGCAGCTCAGTAGTGGGACGGGGGACTAGCACAGATACGCAGTATTTT
13	NA	many	TRBV11-1	TRBJ1-1	CASSLQDYTEAFF	TGTGCCAGCAGCTTACAAGATTACACTGAAGCTTTCTTT
15	TRBD1	few	TRBV2	TRBJ2-5	CASTLGTDHQETQYF	TGTGCCAGCACTCTCGGGACAGACCACCAAGAGACCCAGTACTTC
16	TRBD1	many	TRBV4-1	TRBJ2-7	CASSQGGDRATYEQYF	TGCGCCAGCAGCCAAGGTGGGGACAGGGCGACCTACGAGCAGTACTTC
15	NA	NA	TRBV7-6	TRBJ2-5	CASSLGAQTQETQYF	TGTGCCAGCAGCTTAGGCGCACAGACCCAAGAGACCCAGTACTTC
16	TRBD1	NA	TRBV27	TRBJ2-3	CASSLRTGGGSDTQYF	TGTGCCAGCAGTCTCAGGACAGGGGGGGGTTCAGATACGCAGTATTTT
14	NA	NA	TRBV5-4	TRBJ2-2	CASSNGRDTGELFF	TGTGCCAGCAGCAATGGACGGGACACCGGGGAGCTGTTTTTT
17	TRBD2	many	TRBV12-3/TRBV12-4	TRBJ2-3	CASSFNVLAGYTDTQYF	TGTGCCAGCAGTTTCAACGTACTAGCGGGGTACACAGATACGCAGTATTTT
14	NA	NA	TRBV24-1	TRBJ2-7	CATSEPPRPYEQYF	TGTGCCACCAGTGAGCCCCCGAGACCCTACGAGCAGTACTTC
16	TRBD2	many	TRBV12-3/TRBV12-4	TRBJ2-1	CASTLPGTSAYNEQFF	TGTGCCAGCACCCTCCCCGGGACTAGCGCCTACAATGAGCAGTTCTTC
14	NA	few	TRBV7-8	TRBJ1-1	CASSLAYLNTEAFF	TGTGCCAGCAGCTTAGCGTATTTGAACACTGAAGCTTTCTTT